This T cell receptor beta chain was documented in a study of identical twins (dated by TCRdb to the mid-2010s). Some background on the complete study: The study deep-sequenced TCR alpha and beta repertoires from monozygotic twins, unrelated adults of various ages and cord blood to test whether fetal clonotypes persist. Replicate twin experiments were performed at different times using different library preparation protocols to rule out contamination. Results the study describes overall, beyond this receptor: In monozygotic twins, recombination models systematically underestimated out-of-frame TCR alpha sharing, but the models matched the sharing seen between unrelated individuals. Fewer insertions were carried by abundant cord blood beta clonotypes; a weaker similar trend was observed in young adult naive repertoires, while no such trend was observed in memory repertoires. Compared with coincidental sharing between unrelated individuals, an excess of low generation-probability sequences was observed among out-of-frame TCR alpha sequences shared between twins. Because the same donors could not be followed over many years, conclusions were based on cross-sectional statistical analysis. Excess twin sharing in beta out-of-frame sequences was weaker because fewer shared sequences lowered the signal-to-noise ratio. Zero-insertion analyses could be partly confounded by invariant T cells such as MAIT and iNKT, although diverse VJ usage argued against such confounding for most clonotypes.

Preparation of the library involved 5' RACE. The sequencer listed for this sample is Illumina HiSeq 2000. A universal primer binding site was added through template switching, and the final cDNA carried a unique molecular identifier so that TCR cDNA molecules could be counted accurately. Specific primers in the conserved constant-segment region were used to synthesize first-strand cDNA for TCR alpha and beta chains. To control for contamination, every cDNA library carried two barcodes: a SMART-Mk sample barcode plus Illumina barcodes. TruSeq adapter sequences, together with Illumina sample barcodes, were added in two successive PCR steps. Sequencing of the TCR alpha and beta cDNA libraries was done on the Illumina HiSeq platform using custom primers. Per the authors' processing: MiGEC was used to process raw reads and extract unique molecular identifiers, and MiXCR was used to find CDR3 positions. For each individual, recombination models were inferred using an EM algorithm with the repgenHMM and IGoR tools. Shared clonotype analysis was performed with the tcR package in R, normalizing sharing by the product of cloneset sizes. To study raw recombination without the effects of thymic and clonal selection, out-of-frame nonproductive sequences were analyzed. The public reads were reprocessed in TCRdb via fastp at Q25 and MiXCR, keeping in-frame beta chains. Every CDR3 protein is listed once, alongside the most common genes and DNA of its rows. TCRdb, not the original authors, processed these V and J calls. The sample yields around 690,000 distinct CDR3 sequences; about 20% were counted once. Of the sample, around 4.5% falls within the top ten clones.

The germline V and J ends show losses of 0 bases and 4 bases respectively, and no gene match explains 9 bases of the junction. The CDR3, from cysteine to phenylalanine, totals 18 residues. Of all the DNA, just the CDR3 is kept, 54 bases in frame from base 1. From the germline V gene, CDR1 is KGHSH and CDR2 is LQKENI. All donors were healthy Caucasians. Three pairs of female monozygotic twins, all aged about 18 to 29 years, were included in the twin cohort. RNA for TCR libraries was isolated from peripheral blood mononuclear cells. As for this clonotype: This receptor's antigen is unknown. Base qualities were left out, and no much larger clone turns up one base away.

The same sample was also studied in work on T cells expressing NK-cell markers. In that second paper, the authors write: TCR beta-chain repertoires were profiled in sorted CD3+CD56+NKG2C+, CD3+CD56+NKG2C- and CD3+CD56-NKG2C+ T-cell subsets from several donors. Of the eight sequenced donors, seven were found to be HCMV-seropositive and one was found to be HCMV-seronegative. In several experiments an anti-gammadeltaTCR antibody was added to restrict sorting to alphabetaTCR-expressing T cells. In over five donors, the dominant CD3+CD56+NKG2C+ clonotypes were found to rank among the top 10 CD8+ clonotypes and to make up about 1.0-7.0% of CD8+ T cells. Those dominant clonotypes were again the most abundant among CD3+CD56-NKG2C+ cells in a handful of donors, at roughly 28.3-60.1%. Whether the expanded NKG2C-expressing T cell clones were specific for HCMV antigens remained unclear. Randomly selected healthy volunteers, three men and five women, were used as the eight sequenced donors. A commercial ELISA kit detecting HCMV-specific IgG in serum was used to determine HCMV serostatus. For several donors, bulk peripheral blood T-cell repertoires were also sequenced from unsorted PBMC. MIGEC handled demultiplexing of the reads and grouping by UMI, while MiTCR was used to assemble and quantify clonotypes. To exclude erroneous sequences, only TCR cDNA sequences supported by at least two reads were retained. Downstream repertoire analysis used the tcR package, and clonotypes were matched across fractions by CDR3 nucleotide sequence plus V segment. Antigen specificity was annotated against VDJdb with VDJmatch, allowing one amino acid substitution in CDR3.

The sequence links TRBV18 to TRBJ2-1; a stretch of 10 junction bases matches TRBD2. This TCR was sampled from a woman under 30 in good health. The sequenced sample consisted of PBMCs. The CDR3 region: CASSPPPSGTSAYNEQFF. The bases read TGTGCCAGCTCACCACCGCCTTCCGGGACTAGCGCGTACAATGAGCAGTTCTTC.